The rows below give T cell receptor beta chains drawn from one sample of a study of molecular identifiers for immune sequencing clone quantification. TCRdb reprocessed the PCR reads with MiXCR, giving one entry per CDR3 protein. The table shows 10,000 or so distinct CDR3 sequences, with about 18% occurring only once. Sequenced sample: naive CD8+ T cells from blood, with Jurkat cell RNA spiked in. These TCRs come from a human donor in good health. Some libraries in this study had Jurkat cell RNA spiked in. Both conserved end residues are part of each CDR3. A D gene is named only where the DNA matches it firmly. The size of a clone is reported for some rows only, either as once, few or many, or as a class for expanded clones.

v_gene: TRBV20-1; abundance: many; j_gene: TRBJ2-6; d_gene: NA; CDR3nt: TGCAGTGCTAGCCCCCCCGTGGCTGTCTCTGGGGCCAACGTCCTGACTTTC; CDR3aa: CSASPPVAVSGANVLTF
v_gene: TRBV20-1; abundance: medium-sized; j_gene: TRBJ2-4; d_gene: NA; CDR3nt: TGCAGTGCTAGAGGTGTTTCCGTAGCCAAAAACATTCAGTACTTC; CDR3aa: CSARGVSVAKNIQYF
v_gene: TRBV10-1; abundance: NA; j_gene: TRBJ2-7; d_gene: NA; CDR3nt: TGCGCCAGCAGTAATTACTACGAGCAGTACTTC; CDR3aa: CASSNYYEQYF
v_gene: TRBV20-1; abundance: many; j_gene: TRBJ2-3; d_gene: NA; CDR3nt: TGCAGTGCTAGAGATACGGGAGAAGATACGCAGTATTTT; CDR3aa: CSARDTGEDTQYF
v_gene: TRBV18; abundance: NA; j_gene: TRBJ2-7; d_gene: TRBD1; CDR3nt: TGTGCCAGCTCCGGGACAGGAAACTACGAGCAGTACTTC; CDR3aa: CASSGTGNYEQYF
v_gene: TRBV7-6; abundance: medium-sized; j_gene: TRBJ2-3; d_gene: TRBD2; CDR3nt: TGTGCCAGCAGCTTACTAATTCTAGCGGAGCTGAGTGCAGATACGCAGTATTTT; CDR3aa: CASSLLILAELSADTQYF
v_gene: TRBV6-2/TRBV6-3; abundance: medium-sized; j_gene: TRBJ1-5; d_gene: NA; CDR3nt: TGTGCCAGCAGTTATCCGGGACGGGGCAATCAGCCCCAGCATTTT; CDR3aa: CASSYPGRGNQPQHF
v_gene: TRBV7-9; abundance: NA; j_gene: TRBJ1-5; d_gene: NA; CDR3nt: TGTGCCGGCAGCTTAGCCGACAGGTTCGATAGCAATCAGCCCCAGCATTTT; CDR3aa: CAGSLADRFDSNQPQHF
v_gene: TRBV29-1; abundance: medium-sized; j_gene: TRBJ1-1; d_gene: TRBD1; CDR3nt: TGCAGCGTTCGGCTAGTCCAAGGGGGCTCGGACACTGAAGCTTTCTTT; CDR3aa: CSVRLVQGGSDTEAFF
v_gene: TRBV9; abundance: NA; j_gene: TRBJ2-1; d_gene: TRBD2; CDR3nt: TGTGCCAGCAGCGTAGATCGCGGGAGGGCGTCCAATGAGCAGTTCTTC; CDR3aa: CASSVDRGRASNEQFF
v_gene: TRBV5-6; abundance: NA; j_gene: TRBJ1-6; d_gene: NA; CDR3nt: TGTGCCAGCAGCTTGGGGGCAGGGCGCTCCTATAATTCACCCCTCCTCTTT; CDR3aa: CASSLGAGRSYNSPLLF
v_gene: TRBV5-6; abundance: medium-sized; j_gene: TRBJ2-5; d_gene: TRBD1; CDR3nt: TGTGCCAGCAGCTGGGGGACAGGGTTTGAGACCCAGTACTTC; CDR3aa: CASSWGTGFETQYF
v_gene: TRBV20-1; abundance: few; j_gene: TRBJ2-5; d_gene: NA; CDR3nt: TGCAGTGCTGCAAACCGGGACCCACAAGGGGAGACCCAGTACTTC; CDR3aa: CSAANRDPQGETQYF